This T cell receptor beta chain was sequenced during a study of blood T cell repertoires in COVID-19. Study-level information: Italy, Spain and the United States were the sources of the convalescent and acute COVID-19 samples.

Only in-frame clones appear in the TCRdb table, and some are missing; sequencing was by immunoSEQ multiplex PCR. The sample yields some 120,000 clones, almost 85% seen once. The V and J ends lost 7 bases and 1 base respectively, with 13 bases between them. The CDR3 extends over 14 amino acids. The germline gives CDR1 LNHDA, CDR2 SQIVND (reference sequence). Source material: peripheral blood. The clonotype was recovered from a human donor in a cohort sampled during active COVID-19. The chain employs TRBV19 and TRBJ1-2; possibly TRBD1 for D (6 bases). CDR3 amino acids: CASKSSQGNYGYTF. CDR3 coding DNA: TGTGCCAGTAAGAGCTCACAGGGTAACTATGGCTACACCTTC.